The 27 T cell receptor beta chains below were found in one sample sequenced in a study of OX40 agonist ivuxolimab in advanced cancers. The data were produced by immunoSEQ multiplex PCR, yet TCRdb's version contains in-frame clones alone and is incomplete. The sample contains approximately 77,000 clones, approximately 84% of which appear only once. The sequencing here drew on CD4+ or CD8+ T cells sorted from blood, taken in a trial of the OX40 agonist ivuxolimab. These receptors came from an adult with an advanced solid tumor such as melanoma, head and neck, liver or kidney cancer.

This clone was observed a single time. The rearrangement joins TRBV2 to TRBJ2-1, with 11 bases matching TRBD2. V was clipped by 8 bases and J by 2 bases; unmatched bases: 8. Germline V CDR1 and CDR2: SNHLY, FYNNEI. There are 16 residues in the CDR3. Here the CDR3 DNA reads TGTGCCAGCGTAGGGACTAGCGGAGGCCCCTACAATGAGCAGTTCTTC. This gives the protein CASVGTSGGPYNEQFF.

V and J are TRBV5-4 and TRBJ1-4, with no clear D. V was cut by 0 bases and J by 0 bases, with 3 bases left in between. Per germline, CDR1 SGHNT and CDR2 YYREEE (reference sequence). CDR3 length: 14 residues. CDR3 amino acids: CASSLAPTNEKLFF. CDR3 nucleotides: TGTGCCAGCAGCTTGGCTCCAACTAATGAAAAACTGTTTTTT.

This chain links TRBV9 with TRBJ2-7, with 12 bases lining up with TRBD2. CDR1 and CDR2 from the germline V gene are SGDLS and YYNGEE. The length of the CDR3 is 17 residues. With V trimmed by 0 bases and J by 5 bases, 9 bases remained unmatched. CDR3 protein: CASSVAPTSGSGHEQYF. The CDR3 DNA sequence: TGTGCCAGCAGCGTAGCACCGACTAGCGGGAGCGGACACGAGCAGTACTTC.

V is TRBV28 and J is TRBJ2-5, with TRBD1 matching 11 bases. J gave up 7 bases and V 10 bases, and 11 bases lay outside the gene matches. The CDR3 has 14 residues. Germline CDR1 MDHEN, CDR2 SYDVKM. The CDR3 is CATKGTGGEGTQYF. The DNA of the CDR3 is TGTGCCACCAAAGGGACAGGGGGTGAGGGGACCCAGTACTTC. Filled out from reference TRBV28 and TRBJ2-5, the complete variable domain reads DVKVTQSSRYLVKRTGEKVFLECVQDMDHENMFWYRQDPGLGLRLIYFSYDVKMKEKGDIPEGYSVSREKKERFSLILESASTNQTSMYLCATKGTGGEGTQYFGPGTRLLVL.

The chain links TRBV4-3 to TRBJ1-2; TRBD1 is a possible D gene (6 bases). The CDR3 runs to 14 residues. From germline, CDR1 is LGHNA and CDR2 YSLEER. V gave up 0 bases and J gave up 6 bases, with 11 bases separating them. Here the CDR3 reads CASSQEGRGDGYTF. The CDR3 DNA sequence: TGCGCCAGCAGCCAAGAGGGCAGGGGCGATGGCTACACCTTC.

The V gene is TRBV29-1, the J gene TRBJ1-2; TRBD1 is a possible D gene (6 bases). V was shortened by 6 bases and J by 8 bases, with 28 bases between the two germline ends. CDR3 length equals 16 residues. In germline, CDR1 is SQVTM, CDR2 ANQGSEA. The CDR3: CSVQLSGGHGSLGYTF. For the CDR3, the DNA is TGCAGCGTCCAACTGTCGGGGGGGCACGGCTCTTTGGGCTACACCTTC.

The chain is built from TRBV28 and TRBJ1-2; D might be TRBD1 (6 bases). This CDR3 is built from 13 residues. The V gene's germline CDR1 is MDHEN and CDR2 SYDVKM. Trimming stripped 6 bases from V and 0 bases from J, with 8 bases between. The CDR3 region has the DNA TGTGCCAGCAGAAAGGGGGCTAACTATGGCTACACCTTC. It specifies CASRKGANYGYTF.

The chain links TRBV30 to TRBJ2-1; TRBD2 matches 11 bases. V shed 3 bases, J shed 4 bases, and the junction held 5 bases outside the gene matches. Germline V lookup: CDR1 GTSNPN, CDR2 SVGIG (reference sequence). CDR3 length: 15 residues. The CDR3 DNA sequence: TGTGCCTGGAGCGCCGGGACTAGCGGATACAATGAGCAGTTCTTC. It encodes CAWSAGTSGYNEQFF.

This chain connects TRBV11-3 to TRBJ2-1; 7 bases align to TRBD2. The CDR3 covers 17 residues. The ends lost 5 bases at V and 4 bases at J; junction bases unmatched: 14. CDR1 SGHNT and CDR2 YENEEA come from the germline V gene. The CDR3 is CASSPAYGAGAYNEQFF. In DNA, the CDR3 is TGTGCCAGCAGCCCCGCTTATGGGGCGGGAGCTTACAATGAGCAGTTCTTC.

V is TRBV2 and J is TRBJ2-2; D unresolved. The germline V gene has CDR1 SNHLY and CDR2 FYNNEI. The CDR3 consists of 14 residues. Trimming cost V 3 bases and J 2 bases, with 7 bases left between them. The CDR3 coding sequence is TGTGCCAGCAGTGATACCAGAAACACCGGGGAGCTGTTTTTT. Translating gives CASSDTRNTGELFF.

The chain links TRBV2 to TRBJ2-1, with D hard to call. V was shortened by 3 bases and J by 1 base, with 10 bases between the two germline ends. The CDR3 is 15 residues long. Germline V gives CDR1 SNHLY, CDR2 FYNNEI. CDR3 sequence reads: CASSDQQVSYNEQFF. Written as DNA, the CDR3 is TGTGCCAGCAGTGATCAGCAGGTTTCCTACAATGAGCAGTTCTTC.

This clone appeared a single time. The chain couples TRBV5-5 to TRBJ2-7; D perhaps matches TRBD2 (5 bases). V was pared by 1 base and J by 9 bases, with 11 bases between. Germline V gene data show CDR1 as SGHKS and CDR2 as YYEKEE (reference sequence). The CDR3 has 12 residues. CDR3 in amino acids: CASSLKEAGQYF. For the CDR3, the DNA is TGTGCCAGCAGCTTGAAGGAGGCAGGGCAGTACTTC.

The chain employs TRBV6-5 and TRBJ1-4; no clear D. This CDR3 comprises 13 residues. V was trimmed by 6 bases and J by 0 bases, leaving 5 bases between them. Germline V lookup: CDR1 MNHEY, CDR2 SVGAGI. The DNA of the CDR3 is TGTGCCAGCAGCGTTGCAACTAATGAAAAACTGTTTTTT. Protein sequence: CASSVATNEKLFF.

The chain couples TRBV7-3 to TRBJ2-5; D might be TRBD1 or TRBD2, each matching 5 bases. The germline CDR1 and CDR2 sequences are SGHTA and FQGTGA. This CDR3 has 13 residues. Trimming cost V 3 bases and J 5 bases, with 10 bases left between them. CDR3 region: CASSFGTEETQYF. The CDR3 DNA reads TGTGCCAGCAGCTTCGGGACGGAGGAGACCCAGTACTTC.

The CDR3 spells CATSRDRGGETQYF. CDR3 nucleotide sequence: TGTGCCACCAGCAGAGATCGGGGGGGCGAGACCCAGTACTTC. This chain connects TRBV15 to TRBJ2-5, with 8 bases identical to TRBD2. With V trimmed by 0 bases and J by 5 bases, 2 bases remained unmatched. The germline gives CDR1 LNHNV, CDR2 YYDKDF (reference sequence). There are 14 residues in the CDR3.

This clone showed up just a few times. The rearrangement joins TRBV6-6 to TRBJ2-3, with 14 bases fitting TRBD2. Trimming cost V 5 bases and J 9 bases; bases outside gene matches: 4. Germline V CDR1 and CDR2: MNHNY, SVGAGI (reference sequence). CDR3 length: 14 residues. As DNA, the CDR3 is TGTGCCAGCAGTAAGGGACTAGCGGGAGAAACGCAGTATTTT. Its protein is CASSKGLAGETQYF.

CDR3 sequence: CASWKRTGIYGYTF. CDR3 in DNA: TGTGCCTCCTGGAAAAGGACAGGGATCTATGGCTACACCTTC. The chain couples TRBV30 to TRBJ1-2, with 8 bases matching TRBD1. CDR3 length: 14 residues. Germline values: CDR1 GTSNPN, CDR2 SVGIG (reference sequence). V dropped 7 bases and J dropped 4; count of bases not matched to a gene: 11.

The count of this clone is one. The chain couples TRBV4-3 to TRBJ1-1; D remains ambiguous. The germline V gene encodes CDR1 LGHNA and CDR2 YSLEER. The CDR3 extends over 18 amino acids. The V end lost 1 base, the J end lost 7 bases, and 25 bases lay between the germline ends. The CDR3 reads CASSQVRLRAGSAVEAFF. Here the CDR3 DNA reads TGCGCCAGCAGCCAAGTAAGGTTGAGAGCGGGCAGTGCGGTTGAAGCTTTCTTT.

This clone has just one count. This chain connects TRBV18 to TRBJ2-6; D gene unclear. V was pared by 2 bases and J by 2 bases, with 7 bases between. The CDR3 extends over 15 amino acids. Germline-derived CDR1 and CDR2 are KGHSH and LQKENI. CDR3 residues: CASSPGQTGANVLTF. As DNA, the CDR3 is TGTGCCAGCTCACCAGGCCAGACTGGGGCCAACGTCCTGACTTTC.

The V call is TRBV5-1, the J call TRBJ2-2, with 8 bases aligning to TRBD1. The germline CDR1 and CDR2 sequences are SGHRS and YFSETQ. The CDR3 covers 14 residues. The V and J ends lost 6 bases and 1 base, in that order; junction bases with no gene match: 2. CDR3 DNA: TGCGCCAGCATCGGGACAGGGAACACCGGGGAGCTGTTTTTT. Translated, it gives CASIGTGNTGELFF.

The chain uses TRBV5-6 and TRBJ2-7; tentative D call: TRBD2 (6 bases). Per germline, CDR1 SGHDT and CDR2 YYEEEE. V was clipped by 0 bases and J by 0 bases, with 10 bases between them. This CDR3 has 15 amino acids. The chain's CDR3 is CASSLARGLSYEQYF. Here the CDR3 DNA reads TGTGCCAGCAGCTTGGCGCGGGGTCTCTCCTACGAGCAGTACTTC.

The chain couples TRBV5-4 to TRBJ1-4; D remains unclear. The V gene lost 0 bases and the J gene lost 3 bases, with 9 bases spanning the gap. This CDR3 is 15 amino acids long. Germline V gene data show CDR1 as SGHNT and CDR2 as YYREEE (reference sequence). The CDR3 region is CASSLGSVANEKLFF. The CDR3 nucleotides are TGTGCCAGCAGCTTGGGGTCCGTGGCTAATGAAAAACTGTTTTTT.

This sequence joins TRBV5-1 and TRBJ1-4, with 8 positions matching TRBD1. Germline CDR1 and CDR2: SGHRS and YFSETQ. Germline trimming cut 4 bases from V and 4 bases from J; bases unmatched to any gene: 9. The length of the CDR3 is 16 residues. CDR3 nucleotides: TGCGCCAGCAGCCAGACCCCGACAGGGGTTAATGAAAAACTGTTTTTT. This codes for CASSQTPTGVNEKLFF.

The chain combines TRBV4-1 with TRBJ2-5, with 8 bases that match TRBD2. CDR3 length: 17 amino acids. Losses at the gene ends were 0 bases for V and 4 bases for J; bases not matched to a gene: 10. The germline V gene has CDR1 MGHRA and CDR2 YSYEKL. The chain's CDR3 is CASSQDLLGAGGETQYF. The DNA for the CDR3 is TGCGCCAGCAGCCAAGATCTCCTAGGTGCGGGGGGAGAGACCCAGTACTTC.

The V call is TRBV28, the J call TRBJ2-3; 8 bases are a match to TRBD2. V dropped 3 bases and J dropped 5; count of bases not matched to a gene: 7. The CDR3 sequence is 15 residues long. Germline V gene sequence: CDR1 MDHEN, CDR2 SYDVKM. CDR3 loop: CASSLRRGVGDTQYF. The CDR3 DNA is TGTGCCAGCAGTTTGAGGCGGGGGGTTGGAGATACGCAGTATTTT.

The chain has TRBV2 and TRBJ2-7; 8 positions match TRBD2. J lost 7 bases, V lost 6 bases, and 8 bases had no gene match. Looked up from germline, CDR1 is SNHLY and CDR2 is FYNNEI. The CDR3 length is 13 residues. The CDR3 DNA reads TGTGCCAGCAGAGCGGGACTAGTAGGGGAGCAGTACTTC. This encodes CASRAGLVGEQYF. The entire variable domain, with the rest obtained from reference TRBV2 and TRBJ2-7, is as follows: EPEVTQTPSHQVTQMGQEVILRCVPISNHLYFYWYRQILGQKVEFLVSFYNNEISEKSEIFDDQFSVERPDGSNFTLKIRSTKLEDSAMYFCASRAGLVGEQYFGPGTRLTVT.

The CDR3 region is CASSSGTANTGELFF. The CDR3 DNA reads TGTGCCAGCAGCTCCGGGACAGCGAACACCGGGGAGCTGTTTTTT. The chain joins TRBV5-6 to TRBJ2-2; TRBD1 aligns across 7 bases. Trimming took 3 bases from V and 0 from J; bases not matched to a gene: 2. The germline gives CDR1 SGHDT, CDR2 YYEEEE. This CDR3 region has 15 residues.